The 19 T cell receptor beta chains listed next were all sequenced from one sample in a study of tumor-infiltrating lymphocytes in localized non-small cell lung cancer. Sequencing used immunoSEQ multiplex PCR; TCRdb keeps in-frame clones, though not all of them. The sample comprises about 14,000 clones, around 75% of which are singletons, and 3.5% to 5% rests with the top ten. Sequenced sample: lung tumor tissue. Receptors originate from a human donor with non-small cell lung cancer.

J is TRBJ1-3 and V is TRBV6-1, with D tentatively TRBD1 (5 bases). The CDR3 covers 15 residues. Trimming took off 4 bases at V and 5 bases at J, with 15 bases between the two ends. Germline CDR1 MNHNS, CDR2 SASEGT. CDR3 sequence reads: CASSVGARTRNTIYF. DNA for the CDR3: TGTGCCAGCAGTGTCGGGGCAAGGACCCGAAACACCATATATTTT.

By proportion, this clone is medium-sized. V gene TRBV5-1 combines with J gene TRBJ1-1; D perhaps matches TRBD1 (5 bases). The CDR3 loop spans 14 amino acids. Per the germline V gene, CDR1 is SGHRS and CDR2 is YFSETQ. Trimming took off 5 bases at V and 1 base at J, with 12 bases between the two ends. CDR3 region: CASRFKGPNTEAFF. The CDR3 DNA is TGCGCCAGCAGATTTAAGGGGCCGAACACTGAAGCTTTCTTT.

The sample holds one count of this clone. The chain has TRBV7-2 and TRBJ1-2; D is possibly TRBD1 (5 bases). The CDR3 covers 14 residues. Germline CDR1 is SGHTA and CDR2 is FQGNSA. V shed 3 bases and J shed 5 bases, with 13 bases lying between them. CDR3 residues: CASSFSDTGYGYTF. The CDR3 nucleotides read TGTGCCAGCAGCTTTAGTGACACAGGTTATGGCTACACCTTC. The complete variable domain, with remaining parts taken from reference TRBV7-2 and TRBJ1-2, reads GAGVSQSPSNKVTEKGKDVELRCDPISGHTALYWYRQSLGQGLEFLIYFQGNSAPDKSGLPSDRFSAERTGGSVSTLTIQRTQQEDSAVYLCASSFSDTGYGYTFGSGTRLTVV.

V and J are TRBV29-1 and TRBJ2-3; TRBD2 might be the D (6 bases). CDR1 SQVTM and CDR2 ANQGSEA come from the germline V gene. V lost 0 bases, J lost 14 bases, and 12 bases lay in between. This CDR3 has 11 amino acids. This CDR3 reads CSVEDTSRWYF. The CDR3, as DNA: TGCAGCGTTGAAGATACTAGCCGTTGGTATTTT.

This rearrangement joins TRBV7-8 to TRBJ2-1; 8 bases map to TRBD2. Per germline, CDR1 SGHVS and CDR2 FQNEAQ. Trimming at V came to 4 bases and at J to 6 bases, leaving 8 bases not matched to a gene. The CDR3 extends over 15 amino acids. The CDR3 loop reads CASSYTTSGTNEQFF. Written as DNA, the CDR3 is TGTGCCAGCAGCTACACAACTAGCGGAACCAATGAGCAGTTCTTC.

This sequence joins TRBV6-1 and TRBJ1-3; D not certain. Germline V CDR1 and CDR2: MNHNS, SASEGT. The CDR3 is made up of 13 amino acids. V dropped 6 bases and J dropped 0 bases, with 6 bases sitting between them. This chain's CDR3 is CASRTSSGNTIYF. CDR3 in DNA: TGTGCCAGCAGAACTAGCTCTGGAAACACCATATATTTT.

Here the CDR3 DNA reads TGTGCCACCAGCAGAGACGGCGTAGGGACCCGAGAGACCCAGTACTTC. Its protein is CATSRDGVGTRETQYF. The chain recombines TRBV15 with TRBJ2-5; D may correspond to TRBD1 or TRBD2 (5 bases each). CDR1 and CDR2 (germline): LNHNV, YYDKDF (reference sequence). Trimming removed 0 bases from V and 4 bases from J, with 15 bases in between. The CDR3 totals 16 residues.

The chain joins TRBV29-1 to TRBJ1-1, with D uncertain. Germline V gives CDR1 SQVTM, CDR2 ANQGSEA. V shed 3 bases and J shed 7 bases, with 9 bases lying between them. This CDR3 comprises 11 residues. The CDR3 DNA is TGCAGCGTTGAGGGTCTCCATGAAGCTTTCTTT. It specifies CSVEGLHEAFF.

The V call is TRBV7-8, the J call TRBJ2-7; either TRBD1 or TRBD2 may supply D (6 bases each). The CDR3 covers 15 residues. With 5 bases removed from V and 2 bases from J, the gap between germline ends came to 16 bases. Germline V CDR1 and CDR2: SGHVS, FQNEAQ. The CDR3 coding sequence is TGTGCCAGCAGCAAGGGGGGATGGGCGCCCTACGAGCAGTACTTC. This encodes CASSKGGWAPYEQYF.

The chain joins TRBV27 to TRBJ2-2, with 8 bases aligning to TRBD1. V was pared by 3 bases and J by 7 bases, with 7 bases of the junction left unmatched. Germline-derived CDR1 and CDR2 are MNHEY and SMNVEV (reference sequence). The CDR3 totals 15 residues. The CDR3 is CASSFGQGAVGELFF. In nucleotides, the CDR3 is TGTGCCAGCAGTTTCGGGCAGGGGGCCGTCGGGGAGCTGTTTTTT.

The chain carries TRBV6-6 and TRBJ1-2; 7 nucleotides match TRBD1. Germline assignment: CDR1 MNHNY and CDR2 SVGAGI (reference sequence). The CDR3 has 14 amino acids. The V segment lost 7 bases and the J segment 7 bases; nucleotides outside the gene matches: 12. CDR3 residues: CASTQQGDRSGYTF. The CDR3 DNA sequence: TGTGCCAGCACCCAGCAGGGGGATCGGTCTGGCTACACCTTC.

This chain joins TRBV9 and TRBJ1-1; D uncertain. V was pared by 4 bases and J by 3 bases, with 13 bases between. From germline, CDR1 is SGDLS and CDR2 YYNGEE. The length of the CDR3 is 14 residues. CDR3 nucleotide sequence: TGTGCCAGCAGCCCTTCCGCCCTTGACACTGAAGCTTTCTTT. Translated, it gives CASSPSALDTEAFF.

This clone was seen more than once but under ten times. J is TRBJ2-3 and V is TRBV11-2, with a tentative D call TRBD2 (6 bases). Trimming removed 1 base from V and 3 bases from J, with 11 bases in between. The CDR3 contains 15 residues. Per germline, CDR1 SGHAT and CDR2 FQNNGV. CDR3 loop: CASSLGGGKTDTQYF. The CDR3, as DNA: TGTGCCAGCAGCTTAGGGGGAGGAAAGACAGATACGCAGTATTTT.

The chain combines TRBV6-4 with TRBJ1-1; possibly TRBD1 for D (5 bases). The CDR3 runs to 14 residues. V was trimmed by 5 bases and J by 5 bases, leaving 15 bases between them. Germline V lookup: CDR1 MRHNA, CDR2 SNTAGT. Here the CDR3 DNA reads TGTGCCAGCAGTACGCAGGGTGGTTCGACTGAAGCTTTCTTT. As protein: CASSTQGGSTEAFF.

The rearrangement uses TRBV19 and TRBJ2-5; D unresolved. The CDR3 sequence is 13 residues long. CDR1 is LNHDA, CDR2 SQIVND, per germline (reference sequence). Trimming took off 4 bases at V and 3 bases at J, with 9 bases between the two ends. CDR3 amino acids: CASSSRIEETQYF. The CDR3 nucleotides are TGTGCCAGTAGTAGCCGGATAGAAGAGACCCAGTACTTC. Variable domain in full (rest from reference TRBV19 and TRBJ2-5): DGGITQSPKYLFRKEGQNVTLSCEQNLNHDAMYWYRQDPGQGLRLIYYSQIVNDFQKGDIAEGYSVSREKKESFPLTVTSAQKNPTAFYLCASSSRIEETQYFGPGTRLLVL.

The V gene is TRBV11-2, the J gene TRBJ2-1, with 8 bases that match TRBD2. V lost 5 bases to trimming and J lost 2 bases; unmatched junction nucleotides: 8. The CDR3 has 16 amino acids. CDR1 is SGHAT, CDR2 FQNNGV, per germline. In DNA, the CDR3 is TGTGCCAGCAGCCGTACAGCGGGAGTAACCTACAATGAGCAGTTCTTC. Translating it yields CASSRTAGVTYNEQFF.

The genes are TRBV9 and TRBJ1-4, with unresolved D. The length of the CDR3 is 14 residues. Trimming stripped 0 bases from V and 4 bases from J, with 7 bases between. Germline CDR1 reads SGDLS; CDR2 reads YYNGEE. In DNA, the CDR3 is TGTGCCAGCAGCGTAGGGCAGATTAATGAAAAACTGTTTTTT. Translation: CASSVGQINEKLFF.

This clone was picked up a small number of times. The chain couples TRBV29-1 to TRBJ2-1; D is possibly TRBD2 (5 bases). Germline lookup yields CDR1 SQVTM and CDR2 ANQGSEA. This CDR3 is 15 amino acids long. Between the trimmed V and J ends, which lost 7 bases and 6 bases, there was a span of 22 bases. CDR3 DNA sequence: TGCAGCGGAGGCCCCCCTAGCCGGAGTGGCAATGAGCAGTTCTTC. Amino acids: CSGGPPSRSGNEQFF.

The chain carries TRBV11-2 and TRBJ2-7; 8 bases agree with TRBD2. In germline, CDR1 is SGHAT, CDR2 FQNNGV. This CDR3 has 15 amino acids. Trimming cost V 6 bases and J 0 bases; bases outside gene matches: 7. The CDR3 coding sequence is TGTGCCAGCAGTACCCGCGGGGGGAGCTCCTACGAGCAGTACTTC. Translation gives CASSTRGGSSYEQYF.